This TCR beta chain was obtained from a study of T-cell reconstitution after alpha-beta-depleted transplantation in children. This clonotype occurred many times. In germline, CDR1 is MNHEY, CDR2 SMNVEV (reference sequence). V lost 4 bases to trimming and J lost 4 bases; unmatched junction nucleotides: 1. The CDR3 totals 15 residues. TCRbeta library preparation incorporated unique molecular identifiers. MiXCR, applied by TCRdb to the PCR reads, yields one record per CDR3 protein. The sample holds some 200,000 distinct CDR3 sequences; 13% to 15% are singletons and the top ten take roughly an eighth. This chain connects TRBV27 to TRBJ2-5; 15 nucleotides agree with TRBD2. The TCR comes from a human donor who donated a stem cell graft to a child with acute lymphoblastic leukemia. This specimen was PBMCs from the stem cell graft donor, taken from the stem cell graft. This CDR3 reads CASSWGLAGGETQYF. As DNA, the CDR3 is TGTGCCAGCAGTTGGGGACTAGCGGGAGGAGAGACCCAGTACTTC.